Listed below are T cell receptor beta chains from one sample, sequenced in a study of patients and donors after allogeneic stem cell transplantation. Each CDR3 protein is one row after TCRdb ran MiXCR on the RT-PCR reads. The sample lists roughly 960,000 distinct CDR3 sequences, roughly 17% occurring once. The sequenced material came from blood, either unsorted or a sorted T cell fraction (not recorded which). The receptors were sampled from a human donor who was either an allogeneic HSCT recipient or a stem cell or donor lymphocyte infusion donor (not recorded which). It is not recorded whose cells these are; they may come from a transplant donor. Each CDR3 is given with its conserved first and last residue. A D gene is named only where the DNA matches it firmly. Clone sizes are given selectively: once, few, many, or a class where the clone is expanded.

TRBV2	.	TRBJ2-5	.	CASSEVVAPPYQETQYF	TGTGCCAGCAGTGAAGTTGTGGCCCCCCCGTACCAAGAGACCCAGTACTTC
TRBV12-3/TRBV12-4	many	TRBJ1-5	.	CASSLWSSGNQPQHF	TGTGCCAGCAGTTTATGGTCATCCGGCAATCAGCCCCAGCATTTT
TRBV15	.	TRBJ2-1	TRBD2	CATSRDHGGREREQFF	TGTGCCACCAGCAGAGATCATGGCGGGAGGGAGAGGGAGCAGTTCTTC
TRBV5-1	.	TRBJ2-1	TRBD2	CASSLTGTSSYNEQFF	TGCGCCAGCAGCTTGACCGGGACTAGCTCCTACAATGAGCAGTTCTTC
TRBV24-1	few	TRBJ2-3	.	CATSDPRNGITDTQYF	TGTGCCACCAGTGATCCAAGAAACGGGATAACAGATACGCAGTATTTT
TRBV6-1	.	TRBJ1-4	.	CASRAGADEKLFF	TGTGCCAGCAGAGCAGGGGCCGATGAAAAACTGTTTTTT
TRBV9	.	TRBJ2-1	TRBD1	CASSVVPGTAYNEQFF	TGTGCCAGCAGCGTAGTTCCCGGGACAGCCTACAATGAGCAGTTCTTC
TRBV25-1	.	TRBJ2-7	.	CASRSAGAYEQYF	TGTGCCAGCAGGTCGGCCGGGGCTTACGAGCAGTACTTC
TRBV7-9	.	TRBJ1-1	.	CASSQLWGEAFF	TGTGCCAGCAGCCAACTTTGGGGAGAAGCTTTCTTT
TRBV5-5	.	TRBJ2-3	.	CASSPRRPATFTDTQYF	TGTGCCAGCAGCCCACGCCGCCCAGCGACTTTCACAGATACGCAGTATTTT
TRBV20-1	once	TRBJ1-2	TRBD1	CSASSGTGVKGYTF	TGCAGTGCTAGTTCAGGGACAGGGGTGAAGGGCTACACCTTC
TRBV24-1	few	TRBJ1-1	.	CATSSADGGNTEAFF	TGTGCCACCAGCAGTGCAGACGGGGGGAACACTGAAGCTTTCTTT
TRBV4-2	.	TRBJ1-6	.	CASSQARNGSPLHF	TGTGCCAGCAGCCAAGCAAGGAACGGTTCACCCCTCCACTTT
TRBV7-9	few	TRBJ2-7	.	CASNRDQTYEQYF	TGTGCCAGCAACCGGGACCAAACCTACGAGCAGTACTTC
TRBV5-1	.	TRBJ2-1	TRBD1	CASSSGTGGLDEQFF	TGCGCCAGCAGCTCCGGGACAGGGGGCTTGGATGAGCAGTTCTTC
TRBV25-1	few	TRBJ1-2	TRBD1	CASSTQGVFHGYTF	TGTGCCAGCAGTACGCAGGGGGTCTTCCATGGCTACACCTTC